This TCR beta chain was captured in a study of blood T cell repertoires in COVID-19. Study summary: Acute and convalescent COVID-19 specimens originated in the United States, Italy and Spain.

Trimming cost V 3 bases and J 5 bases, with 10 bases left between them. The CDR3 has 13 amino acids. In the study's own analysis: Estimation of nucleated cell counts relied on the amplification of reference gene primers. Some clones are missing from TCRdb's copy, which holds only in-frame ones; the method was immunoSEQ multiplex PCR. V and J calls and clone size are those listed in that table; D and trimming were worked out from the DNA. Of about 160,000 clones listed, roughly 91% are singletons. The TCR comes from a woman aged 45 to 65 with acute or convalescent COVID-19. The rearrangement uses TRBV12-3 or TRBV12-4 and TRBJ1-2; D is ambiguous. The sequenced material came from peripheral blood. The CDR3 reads CASSFRGPYGYTF. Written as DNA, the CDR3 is TGTGCCAGCAGTTTCCGAGGGCCTTATGGCTACACCTTC.